The 25 T cell receptor beta chains below come from one sample, sequenced in a study of cytomegalovirus exposure and HLA in healthy donors. The PCR contained 60 Vbeta and 13 Jbeta primers. Profiling relied on immunoSEQ multiplex PCR, and the TCRdb table lists in-frame clones only, not all of them. This table holds tens of thousands of clones, around 75% found once. Material for sequencing was PBMCs. Receptor source: a man aged 35-49 years in good health and CMV-seronegative.

The chain is built from TRBV9 and TRBJ1-2, with no clear D. The V end lost 4 bases, the J end lost 5 bases, and 9 bases lay between the germline ends. The CDR3 contains 12 residues. The germline CDR1 and CDR2 sequences are SGDLS and YYNGEE. CDR3 nucleotide sequence: TGTGCCAGCAGCCCCGGGAGTTATGGCTACACCTTC. As protein: CASSPGSYGYTF. The whole variable domain, remainder taken from reference TRBV9 and TRBJ1-2, is DSGVTQTPKHLITATGQRVTLRCSPRSGDLSVYWYQQSLDQGLQFLIQYYNGEERAKGNILERFSAQQFPDLHSELNLSSLELGDSALYFCASSPGSYGYTFGSGTRLTVV.

This chain joins TRBV18 and TRBJ2-1, with unresolved D. V lost 4 bases, J lost 6 bases, and 4 bases lay in between. This CDR3 comprises 11 residues. Looked up from germline, CDR1 is KGHSH and CDR2 is LQKENI. CDR3 protein: CASSLSNEQFF. CDR3 nucleotides: TGTGCCAGCTCACTTAGCAATGAGCAGTTCTTC.

The V gene is TRBV2, the J gene TRBJ1-1; D gene unclear. CDR1 is SNHLY, CDR2 FYNNEI, per germline. The CDR3 covers 13 residues. The ends were cut back, 5 bases at V and 5 bases at J, with 12 bases in the middle. For the CDR3, the DNA is TGTGCCAGCAGTACGGGTTACGTAACTGAAGCTTTCTTT. Translation gives CASSTGYVTEAFF.

This clone was detected a few times. The J gene is TRBJ1-2, the V gene TRBV7-6; the D gene is possibly TRBD1 (5 bases). V shed 1 base and J shed 8 bases, with 17 bases lying between them. Germline loops: CDR1 SGHVS, CDR2 FNYEAQ. This CDR3 region has 15 residues. The CDR3 reads CASSLDPGQGGGYTF. Here the CDR3 DNA reads TGTGCCAGCAGCTTAGACCCGGGGCAGGGAGGGGGCTACACCTTC.

The rearrangement joins TRBV27 to TRBJ1-1; 7 bases match TRBD1. The CDR3 covers 12 residues. Germline values: CDR1 MNHEY, CDR2 SMNVEV (reference sequence). Trimming at V came to 2 bases and at J to 7 bases, leaving 1 base not matched to a gene. This chain's CDR3 is CASSLAGGEAFF. In DNA, the CDR3 is TGTGCCAGCAGTTTAGCAGGGGGTGAAGCTTTCTTT.

This rearrangement joins TRBV29-1 to TRBJ2-3; the match to TRBD1 covers 10 bases. CDR3 length: 13 amino acids. The germline CDR1 and CDR2 sequences are SQVTM and ANQGSEA. V was clipped by 6 bases and J by 0 bases; unmatched bases: 0. Written as DNA, the CDR3 is TGCAGCGTGGGACAGGGGAGCACAGATACGCAGTATTTT. Protein: CSVGQGSTDTQYF.

The rearrangement links TRBV4-2 to TRBJ2-1; TRBD2 might be the D (6 bases). Between the trimmed V and J ends, which lost 2 bases and 8 bases, there was a span of 7 bases. CDR3 length: 12 amino acids. Germline-derived CDR1 and CDR2 are LGHNA and YNFKEQ. In DNA form, the CDR3 reads TGTGCCAGCAGCCAATCGGGGGATGAGCAGTTCTTC. Its translation: CASSQSGDEQFF.

The rearrangement links TRBV5-1 to TRBJ2-7; possibly TRBD2 for D (6 bases). The CDR3 is made up of 15 amino acids. Trimming removed 3 bases at V and 0 bases at J, with 13 bases between. Per the germline V gene, CDR1 is SGHRS and CDR2 is YFSETQ. CDR3: CASSSLAGSSYEQYF. The DNA for the CDR3 is TGCGCCAGCAGCTCGCTGGCGGGAAGCTCCTACGAGCAGTACTTC. Looking up the rest from reference TRBV5-1 and TRBJ2-7 gives the full variable domain: KAGVTQTPRYLIKTRGQQVTLSCSPISGHRSVSWYQQTPGQGLQFLFEYFSETQRNKGNFPGRFSGRQFSNSRSEMNVSTLELGDSALYLCASSSLAGSSYEQYFGPGTRLTVT.

This chain links TRBV7-8 with TRBJ1-5; D is perhaps TRBD1 (5 bases). This CDR3 is built from 16 residues. Per the germline V gene, CDR1 is SGHVS and CDR2 is FQNEAQ. Trimming took off 0 bases at V and 1 base at J, with 10 bases between the two ends. The CDR3 coding sequence is TGTGCCAGCAGCTTAGCGCGGGGGAGAAGCAATCAGCCCCAGCATTTT. Translating gives CASSLARGRSNQPQHF.

This rearrangement joins TRBV6-6 to TRBJ2-5; possibly TRBD2 for D (6 bases). CDR3 length: 15 residues. V was cut by 2 bases and J by 4 bases, with 14 bases left in between. Germline CDR1 MNHNY, CDR2 SVGAGI (reference sequence). CDR3 region: CASSYVGSSGETQYF. CDR3 in DNA: TGTGCCAGCAGTTACGTCGGGAGTTCAGGAGAGACCCAGTACTTC.

The V gene is TRBV5-1, the J gene TRBJ1-4; 9 positions match TRBD1. The CDR3 has 15 amino acids. After removal of 4 bases from V and 7 bases from J, the junction contained 8 bases not matched to a gene. Per germline, CDR1 SGHRS and CDR2 YFSETQ. The CDR3 loop is CASSDRGGLVEKLFF. The CDR3 DNA is TGCGCCAGCAGCGACAGGGGGGGCCTGGTTGAAAAACTGTTTTTT.

This rearrangement joins TRBV28 to TRBJ2-2, with 9 bases that match TRBD1. The germline V gene has CDR1 MDHEN and CDR2 SYDVKM. J lost 0 bases, V lost 5 bases, and 7 bases had no gene match. The CDR3 is 17 amino acids. CDR3 sequence: CASSPTGGLTNTGELFF. CDR3 nucleotide sequence: TGTGCCAGCAGTCCCACAGGGGGCCTTACGAACACCGGGGAGCTGTTTTTT.

CDR3 in DNA: TGCAGCGTTGAAGATCCAAGAGCGAATGAAAAACTGTTTTTT. As protein: CSVEDPRANEKLFF. V gene TRBV29-1 combines with J gene TRBJ1-4; no definite D call. CDR1 and CDR2 from the germline V gene are SQVTM and ANQGSEA. The CDR3 runs to 14 residues. Trimming shortened V by 0 bases and J by 5 bases, and 10 bases separated the two germline ends.

The rearrangement links TRBV4-1 to TRBJ2-7, with a tentative D call TRBD2 (6 bases). The CDR3 loop spans 16 amino acids. The germline CDR1 and CDR2 sequences are MGHRA and YSYEKL. Trimming left V 4 bases short and J 4 bases short, with 20 bases between. The CDR3, as DNA: TGCGCCAGCAGCCGAATCCCGGGTGGGGGAGGATACGAGCAGTACTTC. Translating gives CASSRIPGGGGYEQYF.

The rearrangement links TRBV28 to TRBJ2-5; 7 bases agree with TRBD1. Germline V gene lookup returns CDR1 MDHEN and CDR2 SYDVKM. This CDR3 has 12 amino acids. The J segment lost 2 bases and the V segment lost 7 bases, leaving 1 base of the junction unmatched. The CDR3 coding sequence is TGTGCCAGCACGGGACAGCAAGAGACCCAGTACTTC. Its protein is CASTGQQETQYF. The full variable domain, in which reference TRBV28 and TRBJ2-5 provide the parts outside the CDR3, is DVKVTQSSRYLVKRTGEKVFLECVQDMDHENMFWYRQDPGLGLRLIYFSYDVKMKEKGDIPEGYSVSREKKERFSLILESASTNQTSMYLCASTGQQETQYFGPGTRLLVL.

This rearrangement joins TRBV27 to TRBJ1-6, with unresolved D. The length of the CDR3 is 14 residues. The V gene's germline CDR1 is MNHEY and CDR2 SMNVEV (reference sequence). The germline V and J ends were trimmed by 5 bases and 6 bases, with 11 bases remaining between them. CDR3 DNA sequence: TGTGCCAGCAGTCTGGCTTCGGGTAATTCACCCCTCCACTTT. It translates to CASSLASGNSPLHF.

This clone turned up a few times. V gene TRBV6-5 combines with J gene TRBJ1-1, with D possibly TRBD1 on 6 matching bases. V was cut by 6 bases and J by 6 bases, with 17 bases left in between. CDR1 and CDR2 from the germline V gene are MNHEY and SVGAGI. This CDR3 spans 14 amino acids. CDR3 amino acids: CASRAGRGSPEAFF. In nucleotides, the CDR3 is TGTGCCAGCAGGGCGGGCAGGGGAAGTCCTGAAGCTTTCTTT.

The gene calls are TRBV9 and TRBJ2-1; 7 bases agree with TRBD1. V trimming: 0 bases; J trimming: 1 base; junction bases outside the gene matches: 16. The CDR3 runs to 20 residues. Germline-derived CDR1 and CDR2 are SGDLS and YYNGEE. This CDR3 reads CASSVGGGLQGEWSYNEQFF. DNA of the CDR3: TGTGCCAGCAGCGTAGGAGGGGGCCTACAGGGTGAGTGGTCCTACAATGAGCAGTTCTTC. Full variable domain (remainder filled in from reference TRBV9 and TRBJ2-1): DSGVTQTPKHLITATGQRVTLRCSPRSGDLSVYWYQQSLDQGLQFLIQYYNGEERAKGNILERFSAQQFPDLHSELNLSSLELGDSALYFCASSVGGGLQGEWSYNEQFFGPGTRLTVL.

As DNA, the CDR3 is TGTGCCAGCAGTTACGACAGGGGGCAGGGCGGGGAGCTGTTTTTT. Its protein product is CASSYDRGQGGELFF. The chain joins TRBV6-5 to TRBJ2-2, with TRBD1 matching over 10 bases. The CDR3 spans 15 residues. CDR1 is MNHEY and CDR2 is SVGAGI in the germline V gene. Trimming took 2 bases from V and 7 from J; bases not matched to a gene: 4.

The chain recombines TRBV11-2 with TRBJ1-1; 9 nucleotides match TRBD1. V shed 5 bases, J shed 4 bases, and the junction held 11 bases outside the gene matches. The length of the CDR3 is 16 residues. Germline assignment: CDR1 SGHAT and CDR2 FQNNGV. The CDR3 here is CASSLRQGGLGTEAFF. CDR3 DNA: TGTGCCAGCAGCCTTCGACAGGGGGGCCTGGGCACTGAAGCTTTCTTT.

CDR3 DNA: TGCGCCAGCAGCCAAGCGACAGGGCTTGAGGAGCAGTACTTC. It specifies CASSQATGLEEQYF. This chain joins TRBV4-1 and TRBJ2-7; 7 nucleotides match TRBD1. CDR3 length: 14 residues. Looked up from germline, CDR1 is MGHRA and CDR2 is YSYEKL. J gave up 7 bases and V 1 base, and 7 bases lay outside the gene matches.

The V gene is TRBV6-6, the J gene TRBJ1-5; a possible D gene is TRBD1 (6 bases). The CDR3 has 16 amino acids. The V gene lost 6 bases and the J gene lost 4 bases, with 19 bases spanning the gap. The V gene's germline CDR1 is MNHNY and CDR2 SVGAGI (reference sequence). The CDR3 spells CASRYDQGTANQPQHF. The CDR3 DNA is TGTGCCAGCAGGTACGATCAGGGGACCGCGAATCAGCCCCAGCATTTT.

The chain employs TRBV15 and TRBJ2-6, with D possibly TRBD1 on 6 matching bases. The CDR3 spans 14 residues. From germline, CDR1 is LNHNV and CDR2 YYDKDF (reference sequence). Deletions cut 8 bases from V and 4 bases from J, with 12 bases between. The CDR3 DNA reads TGTGCCACCGCTACAGGGCGCGGGGCCAACGTCCTGACTTTC. It translates to CATATGRGANVLTF. The full variable domain, its missing parts supplied by reference TRBV15 and TRBJ2-6, is DAMVIQNPRYQVTQFGKPVTLSCSQTLNHNVMYWYQQKSSQAPKLLFHYYDKDFNNEADTPDNFQSRRPNTSFCFLDIRSPGLGDTAMYLCATATGRGANVLTFGAGSRLTVL.

The chain links TRBV28 to TRBJ1-2, with 7 bases aligning to TRBD1. Germline V gene data show CDR1 as MDHEN and CDR2 as SYDVKM. After removal of 5 bases from V and 3 bases from J, the junction contained 6 bases not matched to a gene. The CDR3 is 14 amino acids. Written as DNA, the CDR3 is TGTGCCAGCAGTCCCGGACAGGAGTACTATGGCTACACCTTC. Translated: CASSPGQEYYGYTF.

The chain carries TRBV10-3 and TRBJ1-5; no reliable D call. Looked up from germline, CDR1 is ENHRY and CDR2 is SYGVKD. The V end lost 0 bases, the J end lost 7 bases, and 7 bases lay between the germline ends. The CDR3 sequence is 13 residues long. This CDR3 is CAISESAEQPQHF. In DNA, the CDR3 is TGTGCCATCAGTGAGTCGGCGGAACAGCCCCAGCATTTT.